A selection of T cell receptor beta chains follows, all from one sample in a study of CD8+ T cells in alopecia areata. TCRdb's table, derived via immunoSEQ multiplex PCR, lists solely in-frame clones and lacks some. The data contain under 300,000 clones, about three fifths of them singletons. The specimen was CD4+ T cells sorted from blood, collected around week 54, from a patient treated with tofacitinib. All receptors come from a human donor with alopecia areata. Each CDR3 is given with its conserved first and last residue. The order of the fields is CDR3 DNA, CDR3 protein, D gene, J gene, clone size, V gene. D genes are given only for firm matches. Only some rows state a clone size, as once, few, many or a class for expanded clones.

TGCAGCGGGGGACAGGGGGCTCTCGGCTACACCTTC	CSGGQGALGYTF	TRBD1	TRBJ1-2	.	TRBV29-1
TGCAGCGGGGCAGGACAGGGGGGCGAGCAGTACTTC	CSGAGQGGEQYF	TRBD1	TRBJ2-7	.	TRBV29-1
TGTGCCAGCAGCCCATCATTTTCCAGGGGCTCTGGGGCCAACGTCCTGACTTTC	CASSPSFSRGSGANVLTF	.	TRBJ2-6	.	TRBV7-9
TGCAGCGTTGAAGGTCCCGCCAACGTCCTGACTTTC	CSVEGPANVLTF	.	TRBJ2-6	.	TRBV29-1
TGTGCCAGCAGCCCAACGTGGGCGGACAATGAGCAGTTCTTC	CASSPTWADNEQFF	.	TRBJ2-1	.	TRBV9
TGTGCCACCAGCAGAGATCCCCAGGGAGAAACTGAAGCTTTCTTT	CATSRDPQGETEAFF	.	TRBJ1-1	.	TRBV15
TGTGCCAGCAGTTTTGGGCAGGGCAGATCCTACGAGCAGTACTTC	CASSFGQGRSYEQYF	.	TRBJ2-7	few	TRBV27
TGTGCCAGCAGCTTGCAGGATGGCTACACCTTC	CASSLQDGYTF	.	TRBJ1-2	.	TRBV5-6
TGCGCCAGCAGCTCAAGGGGTGGAGGGGCCCTCCACTTT	CASSSRGGGALHF	.	TRBJ1-6	few	TRBV5-1
TGTGCCAGCAGTCAAGACAGGGGGGTTTCCTACGAGCAGTACTTC	CASSQDRGVSYEQYF	TRBD1	TRBJ2-7	.	TRBV6-5
TGTGCCAGCAGTTACGGGGGGCCCCAGCATTTT	CASSYGGPQHF	.	TRBJ1-5	.	TRBV6-1
TGTGCCAGCAACCCAGCGGGATTCCTCTCTGGGGCCAACGTCCTGACTTTC	CASNPAGFLSGANVLTF	TRBD2	TRBJ2-6	once	TRBV27
TGTGCCTGGAGTGGCGTGGGGAGCAATCAGCCCCAGCATTTT	CAWSGVGSNQPQHF	.	TRBJ1-5	.	TRBV30
TGTGCCAGCAGGGAGACAGGCGCGTACGAGCAGTACTTC	CASRETGAYEQYF	.	TRBJ2-7	once	TRBV6-5
TGCGCCAGCAGCTTGACAGGGGGTGTGGATGGCTACACCTTC	CASSLTGGVDGYTF	TRBD1	TRBJ1-2	.	TRBV5-1
TGTGCCTGGAGTGTACCATGGCCAACAGATAACTATGGCTACACCTTC	CAWSVPWPTDNYGYTF	.	TRBJ1-2	.	TRBV30
TGTGCCAGCAGCCACGGACAGGGGGCGGGTCAGCCCCAGCATTTT	CASSHGQGAGQPQHF	TRBD1	TRBJ1-5	.	TRBV4-2